This section outlines one TCR beta chain sequence together with its context. Assay used: immunoSEQ multiplex PCR; TCRdb lists only in-frame clones, some missing. The table records about 210,000 clones, around 83% of them present only once. These data come from a study of blood T cell repertoires in COVID-19. Overall study context: Nucleic acid was either cDNA or gDNA, and it came from T cells, B-cell-depleted T cells, or PBMCs.

Sequenced sample: peripheral blood. This clonotype originated in a woman aged 70-85 years with COVID-19, enrolled during active disease.

The CDR3 region has the DNA TGTGCCAGCAGCGGCGGGCCTTGGGGTCAGCCCCAGCATTTT. Its translation is CASSGGPWGQPQHF. The chain is built from TRBV2 and TRBJ1-5, with unresolved D. V lost 6 bases and J lost 6, with 15 bases in between. This CDR3 region has 14 residues. CDR1 SNHLY and CDR2 FYNNEI come from the germline V gene.